This TCR beta chain was obtained from a study of T cells after yellow fever vaccination. Template switching by 5'RACE produced TCR cDNA, adding a universal primer site and UMIs. TCRdb called the 5' RACE reads again in MiXCR, with one record for every CDR3 protein. The repertoire holds some 420,000 distinct CDR3 sequences, with under 20% as singletons. Of note for this clonotype: The antigen is undetermined.

Whole-study results and caveats: A secondary response was less intense yet reached its peak sooner, at day 5 versus 15.

The germline CDR1 and CDR2 sequences are SGHRS and YFSETQ. The length of the CDR3 is 16 residues. Trimming cost V 1 base and J 4 bases; bases outside gene matches: 8. This receptor was taken from a man younger than 30 who received the YFV17D yellow fever vaccine. J is TRBJ1-3 and V is TRBV5-1; TRBD1 aligns across 7 bases. This specimen consisted of PBMCs, obtained before the yellow fever booster vaccination. The DNA of the CDR3 is TGCGCCAGCAGCTTGAGCGGACAGGTTGTCGGAAACACCATATATTTT. Amino acid sequence: CASSLSGQVVGNTIYF.